The 14 T cell receptor beta chains listed next were all sequenced from one sample in a study of vaccination effects on CD4 cells after COVID-19. Sequencing was preceded by expansion of antigen-specific CD4+ T cells with viral peptide pools in the ViraFEST assay. Once cultured for roughly 10 days, the cells underwent separation to obtain CD4+ T cells. Each person got two doses of an mRNA SARS-CoV-2 vaccine, BNT162b2 or mRNA-1273. These receptors are not linked to any known antigen. Only in-frame clones appear in the TCRdb table, and some are missing; sequencing was by immunoSEQ multiplex PCR. The sample consists of approximately 78,000 clones, roughly four fifths of them appearing once. The sample was CD4+ T cells from PBMCs cultured with HCoV-229E spike peptides, taken after COVID-19 vaccination. The receptors come from a human donor who received a COVID-19 vaccine.

The chain combines TRBV28 with TRBJ2-7; D call uncertain. V was trimmed by 4 bases and J by 2 bases, leaving 3 bases between them. Germline-derived CDR1 and CDR2 are MDHEN and SYDVKM. The CDR3 consists of 11 residues. The CDR3 sequence: CASSSTYEQYV. In nucleotides, the CDR3 is TGTGCCAGCAGTTCGACCTACGAGCAGTACGTC.

The chain combines TRBV5-4 with TRBJ2-7; TRBD1 aligns across 7 bases. Germline loops: CDR1 SGHNT, CDR2 YYREEE (reference sequence). The CDR3 totals 15 residues. Trimming at V came to 5 bases and at J to 4 bases, leaving 12 bases not matched to a gene. CDR3 DNA: TGTGCCAGCAGACGCCAGGGGGTTGGTCAGTACGAGCAGTACGTC. It translates to CASRRQGVGQYEQYV.

The chain is built from TRBV6-5 and TRBJ1-2, with D maybe TRBD1 (6 bases). CDR1 MNHEY and CDR2 SVGAGI come from the germline V gene. Trimming cost V 7 bases and J 0 bases, with 9 bases left between them. The CDR3 runs to 13 residues. CDR3 residues: CASTDSANYGYTF. The CDR3 DNA follows: TGTGCCAGCACGGACAGTGCTAACTATGGCTACACCTTC.

V is TRBV7-2 and J is TRBJ2-5; weak D call: TRBD2 (7 bases). Trimming removed 2 bases at V and 1 base at J, with 20 bases between. CDR3 length: 18 residues. From germline, CDR1 is SGHTA and CDR2 FQGNSA. The DNA for the CDR3 is TGTGCCAGCAGCTTACCTACAGGGATCGGGGGGCTCCAAGAGACCCAGTACTTC. This gives the protein CASSLPTGIGGLQETQYF.

The chain uses TRBV3-1 (or the pseudogene TRBV3-2) and TRBJ2-5, with D possibly being TRBD2 (6 bases). The CDR3 is 15 amino acids. Germline lookup yields CDR1 LGHDT and CDR2 YNNKEL (reference sequence). V shed 4 bases and J shed 5 bases, with 17 bases lying between them. CDR3 amino acids: CASSPTGVSGETQYF. As DNA, the CDR3 is TGTGCCAGCAGCCCAACGGGGGTATCGGGGGAGACCCAGTACTTC.

The chain carries TRBV2 and TRBJ2-6; tentative D call: TRBD2 (5 bases). CDR1 and CDR2 (germline): SNHLY, FYNNEI. Trimming left V 6 bases short and J 3 bases short, with 12 bases between. The CDR3 totals 15 residues. The CDR3 DNA reads as TGTGCCAGCAGGTTAGAGGGTTTTGGGGCCAACGTCCTGACTTTC. Translating gives CASRLEGFGANVLTF.

J is TRBJ2-2 and V is TRBV9, with TRBD1 identical over 8 bases. V lost 6 bases, J lost 1 base, and 20 bases stayed unmatched. This CDR3 contains 20 residues. Germline V CDR1 and CDR2: SGDLS, YYNGEE. DNA for the CDR3: TGTGCCAGCACCCGCCAGCTGCGCGTGGCCGGGACAGGGAACACCGGGGAGCTGTTTTTT. It specifies CASTRQLRVAGTGNTGELFF.

The chain links TRBV7-6 to TRBJ1-4, with D perhaps TRBD1 (6 bases). The germline gives CDR1 SGHVS, CDR2 FNYEAQ. Trimming cost V 4 bases and J 3 bases, with 12 bases left between them. The CDR3 extends over 15 amino acids. The CDR3 coding sequence is TGTGCCAGCAGCTCGAACAGGGTTCCTAATGAAAAACTGTTTTTT. Its translation is CASSSNRVPNEKLFF.

The rearrangement links TRBV18 to TRBJ1-5, with 9 positions matching TRBD1. The trim removed 1 base at V and 7 bases at J, leaving 5 bases unmatched. CDR1 is KGHSH and CDR2 is LQKENI in the germline V gene. The CDR3 covers 15 residues. CDR3 in amino acids: CASSPLGQGYQPQHF. The DNA of the CDR3 is TGTGCCAGCTCACCACTGGGACAGGGTTACCAGCCCCAGCATTTT.

The chain employs TRBV6-2 or TRBV6-3 and TRBJ2-7; D call uncertain. Germline V gene lookup returns CDR1 MNHEY and CDR2 SVGEGT. Trimming shortened V by 5 bases and J by 4 bases, and 18 bases separated the two germline ends. The CDR3 spans 15 residues. The CDR3 spells CASSDPGNSRYEQYV. CDR3 nucleotide sequence: TGTGCCAGCAGTGATCCTGGAAACAGCCGTTACGAGCAGTACGTC.

The chain uses TRBV30 and TRBJ2-7, with D perhaps given as TRBD1 or TRBD2 (5 bases each). Trimming left V 0 bases short and J 7 bases short, with 13 bases between. CDR3 length: 13 amino acids. Germline V gene data show CDR1 as GTSNPN and CDR2 as SVGIG (reference sequence). The CDR3 here is CAWSVLEGREQYV. The CDR3 DNA follows: TGTGCCTGGAGTGTACTTGAGGGGCGGGAGCAGTACGTC.

The table lists this clone with a few counts. The gene calls are TRBV3-1 (or the pseudogene TRBV3-2) and TRBJ1-2, with D uncertain. CDR3 length: 15 residues. Trimming shortened V by 0 bases and J by 4 bases, and 12 bases separated the two germline ends. The V gene's germline CDR1 is LGHDT and CDR2 YNNKEL (reference sequence). The CDR3 is CASSQEPETLYGYTF. The CDR3, as DNA: TGTGCCAGCAGCCAAGAGCCAGAAACCCTCTATGGCTACACCTTC.

In nucleotides, the CDR3 is TGTGCCAGCAGTCTCAGGACTAGCGGGGGACAGAGCACAGATACGCAGTATTTT. Protein sequence: CASSLRTSGGQSTDTQYF. V is TRBV27 and J is TRBJ2-3; 13 nucleotides match TRBD2. The germline CDR1 and CDR2 sequences are MNHEY and SMNVEV (reference sequence). The CDR3 runs to 18 residues. With V trimmed by 5 bases and J by 0 bases, 8 bases remained unmatched.

The gene calls are TRBV10-2 and TRBJ2-5; either TRBD1 or TRBD2 may supply D (5 bases each). Germline V gene lookup returns CDR1 WSHSY and CDR2 SAAADI. The V end lost 6 bases, the J end lost 1 base, and 12 bases lay between the germline ends. The CDR3 sequence is 14 residues long. The CDR3 DNA is TGCGCCAGCAGCCTAGGGACGGCCCAAGAGACCCAGTACTTC. It encodes CASSLGTAQETQYF.